This T cell receptor (beta chain) was captured by sequencing in a study of shared clonotypes between healthy human individuals. Germline values: CDR1 SGDLS, CDR2 YYNGEE. This CDR3 contains 17 residues. V lost 3 bases, J lost 4 bases, and 14 bases stayed unmatched. Study processing details: As immunoSEQ supplied junction-only sequences (without quality scores), filtering differed. TCRdb keeps only in-frame clones here, not all; method: immunoSEQ multiplex PCR. Clone size and the V and J calls come from that table; the DNA yielded D and trimming. The sample yields 2 million to 3 million clones, 93% seen once. Negatively enriched CD4+ T cells were divided by CD45RA into naive and memory.

The TCR sequence derives from a man younger than 30 in good health. Some clones in this sample may be carry-over from other donors' samples. Sequences were obtained from naive CD4+ T cells from PBMCs. Subset denoted: CD45RA+ positively selected. This rearrangement joins TRBV9 to TRBJ2-3; 7 bases agree with TRBD1. The CDR3 is CASSATSGTASPDTQYF. CDR3 DNA sequence: TGTGCCAGCAGCGCGACTTCCGGGACAGCCAGTCCAGATACGCAGTATTTT. Based on the CDR3 plus reference TRBV9 and TRBJ2-3, the full variable domain is DSGVTQTPKHLITATGQRVTLRCSPRSGDLSVYWYQQSLDQGLQFLIQYYNGEERAKGNILERFSAQQFPDLHSELNLSSLELGDSALYFCASSATSGTASPDTQYFGPGTRLTVL.